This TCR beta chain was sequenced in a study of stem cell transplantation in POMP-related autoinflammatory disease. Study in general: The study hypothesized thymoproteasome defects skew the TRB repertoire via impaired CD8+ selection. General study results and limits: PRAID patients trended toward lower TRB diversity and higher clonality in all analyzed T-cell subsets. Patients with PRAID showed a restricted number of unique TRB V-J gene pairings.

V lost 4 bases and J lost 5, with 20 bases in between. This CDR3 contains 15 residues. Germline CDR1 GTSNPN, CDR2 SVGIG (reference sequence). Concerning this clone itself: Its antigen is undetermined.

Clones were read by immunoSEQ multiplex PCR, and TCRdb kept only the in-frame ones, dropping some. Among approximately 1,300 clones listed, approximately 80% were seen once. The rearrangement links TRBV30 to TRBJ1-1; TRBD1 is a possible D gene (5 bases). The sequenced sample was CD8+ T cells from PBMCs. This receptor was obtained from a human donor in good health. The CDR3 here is CAWILGTSRGTEAFF. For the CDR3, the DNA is TGTGCCTGGATCCTCGGGACGTCCCGGGGGACTGAAGCTTTCTTT.